This T cell receptor beta chain was sequenced for a study of prognosis after radiotherapy for stage I lung cancer. Study-level results: Post-treatment Shannon entropy following stereotactic body radiation therapy was lower among patients who developed distant metastases.

V was pared by 6 bases and J by 7 bases, with 15 bases between. The CDR3 runs to 13 residues. Germline CDR1 and CDR2: MNHEY and SVGEGT. For each of two time points, a six-milliliter draw of peripheral blood was taken. Two-round multiplex PCR, the amplification method, yielded TCR beta CDR3 from genomic DNA. Primers targeting each individual TRBV and TRBJ gene were applied in first-round PCR. Second-round PCR used universal primers. One entry per CDR3 protein, called by TCRdb with MiXCR from the multiplex PCR reads. The table has about 27,000 distinct CDR3 sequences, 46% seen once. Remarks on this clonotype: The antigen is undetermined.

The sequence came from a donor aged 50 or older with non-small cell lung cancer. V gene TRBV6-2 or TRBV6-3 combines with J gene TRBJ1-1; D ambiguous. Sample: PBMCs, taken before or after stereotactic body radiation therapy (not recorded which). The CDR3 nucleotides read TGTGCCAGCAGCCCAAAGTCCTACAATGAAGCTTTCTTT. Translating gives CASSPKSYNEAFF.